This T cell receptor beta chain was sequenced for a study of blood T cell repertoires in COVID-19. Study-wide background: Samples of COVID-19 (acute and convalescent) were obtained from the United States, Italy and Spain. T cells, B-cell-depleted T cells, or PBMCs supplied cDNA or gDNA.

Assay: immunoSEQ multiplex PCR; the TCRdb copy retains only in-frame clones and omits some. The sample lists a few hundred thousand clones, about four fifths occurring once. The CDR3 runs to 11 residues. V lost 6 bases and J lost 6, with 9 bases in between. Germline lookup yields CDR1 SNHLY and CDR2 FYNNEI. J is TRBJ2-7 and V is TRBV2, with D possibly matching TRBD2 (6 bases). Sequenced material: peripheral blood. The TCR was taken from a woman aged 18-29 years with acute or convalescent COVID-19. DNA of the CDR3: TGTGCCAGCAGAGGGGACTTCGAGCAGTACTTC. It is translated as CASRGDFEQYF.